The 19 T cell receptor beta chains listed next were all sequenced from one sample in a study of T cells in localized non-small cell lung cancer. The protocol was immunoSEQ multiplex PCR, while the TCRdb copy is restricted to in-frame clones and leaves out a portion. The sample has approximately 83,000 clones, around 90% seen once. The specimen comprised peripheral blood, sampled before any cancer treatment. All receptors derive from a woman aged 40 to 75 with stage I squamous cell lung carcinoma.

The V call is TRBV25-1, the J call TRBJ1-1; no definite D call. The CDR3 runs 13 residues. The germline V and J ends were trimmed by 10 bases and 1 base, with 13 bases remaining between them. Germline V lookup: CDR1 MGHDK, CDR2 SYGVNS. The CDR3 protein is CATLPPTNTEAFF. CDR3 DNA sequence: TGTGCCACCCTCCCCCCGACGAACACTGAAGCTTTCTTT.

This sequence joins TRBV5-1 and TRBJ2-7, with TRBD1 as a possible D gene (6 bases). Germline V gene lookup returns CDR1 SGHRS and CDR2 YFSETQ. Trimming took 7 bases from V and 3 from J, leaving 20 bases between them. CDR3 length equals 15 residues. In DNA, the CDR3 is TGCGCCAGCCGGAACCAGGGACACAGTGTCTACGAGCAGTACTTC. This gives the protein CASRNQGHSVYEQYF. Full variable domain (remainder filled in from reference TRBV5-1 and TRBJ2-7): KAGVTQTPRYLIKTRGQQVTLSCSPISGHRSVSWYQQTPGQGLQFLFEYFSETQRNKGNFPGRFSGRQFSNSRSEMNVSTLELGDSALYLCASRNQGHSVYEQYFGPGTRLTVT.

This clone has a single count. The rearrangement joins TRBV7-2 to TRBJ1-2; D remains unclear. V lost 2 bases and J lost 8, with 15 bases in between. Per germline, CDR1 SGHTA and CDR2 FQGNSA. The CDR3 runs to 14 residues. The CDR3 coding sequence is TGTGCCAGCAGCTTAAAAGCAGACCTAGGGGGCTACACCTTC. This translates into CASSLKADLGGYTF.

Remarks on this clone: A much larger clonotype is one base distant, so this may be a read error. V and J are TRBV11-2 and TRBJ1-1, with TRBD1 as a possible D gene (6 bases). With 5 bases removed from V and 1 base from J, the gap between germline ends came to 8 bases. CDR1 is SGHAT, CDR2 FQNNGV, per germline. The CDR3 contains 13 residues. CDR3 region: CASSADRNTEAFF. The DNA for the CDR3 is TGTGCCAGCAGCGCGGACAGGAACACTGAAGCTTTCTTT. Full variable domain (missing parts from reference TRBV11-2 and TRBJ1-1): EAGVAQSPRYKIIEKRQSVAFWCNPISGHATLYWYQQILGQGPKLLIQFQNNGVVDDSQLPKDRFSAERLKGVDSTLKIQPAKLEDSAVYLCASSADRNTEAFFGQGTRLTVV.

The chain joins TRBV5-1 to TRBJ1-2; no firm D call. Trimming cost V 9 bases and J 0 bases, with 18 bases left between them. CDR1 and CDR2 (germline): SGHRS, YFSETQ. The CDR3 runs 15 residues. For the CDR3, the DNA is TGCGCCACCCAAGTAGGATTGGGTTCTAACTATGGCTACACCTTC. Translating gives CATQVGLGSNYGYTF. Supplemented by reference TRBV5-1 and TRBJ1-2, the full variable domain reads KAGVTQTPRYLIKTRGQQVTLSCSPISGHRSVSWYQQTPGQGLQFLFEYFSETQRNKGNFPGRFSGRQFSNSRSEMNVSTLELGDSALYLCATQVGLGSNYGYTFGSGTRLTVV.

The chain recombines TRBV6-1 with TRBJ1-4; a possible D gene is TRBD1 (5 bases). Germline V gene lookup returns CDR1 MNHNS and CDR2 SASEGT. Between the trimmed V and J ends, which lost 6 bases and 6 bases, there was a span of 11 bases. This CDR3 has 13 residues. CDR3 nucleotide sequence: TGTGCCAGCAGGAGGCAGGGATATGAAAAACTGTTTTTT. Its protein is CASRRQGYEKLFF.

The chain couples TRBV6-1 to TRBJ2-1; perhaps TRBD1 as D (6 bases). In germline, CDR1 is MNHNS, CDR2 SASEGT. This CDR3 has 15 amino acids. V was shortened by 7 bases and J by 6 bases, with 19 bases between the two germline ends. The CDR3 DNA sequence: TGTGCCAGCATCAATAGGGGGAAGTTGACCAATGAGCAGTTCTTC. It codes for CASINRGKLTNEQFF.

The J gene is TRBJ2-3, the V gene TRBV9, with TRBD2 matching 9 bases. The CDR3 length is 17 residues. Trimming took 0 bases from V and 2 from J; bases not matched to a gene: 7. Looked up from germline, CDR1 is SGDLS and CDR2 is YYNGEE. Written as DNA, the CDR3 is TGTGCCAGCAGCGTAGGGGCTAGCGGGGAGCTCACAGATACGCAGTATTTT. It codes for CASSVGASGELTDTQYF.

The V gene is TRBV5-6, the J gene TRBJ1-1, with unresolved D. Trimming took off 0 bases at V and 5 bases at J, with 8 bases between the two ends. The CDR3 has 13 residues. Per germline, CDR1 SGHDT and CDR2 YYEEEE. The CDR3 protein is CASSLDVETEAFF. In DNA, the CDR3 is TGTGCCAGCAGCTTGGACGTAGAGACTGAAGCTTTCTTT.

The V and J genes are TRBV7-9 and TRBJ1-1, with TRBD1 matching 7 bases. The CDR3 runs to 13 residues. Looked up from germline, CDR1 is SEHNR and CDR2 is FQNEAQ (reference sequence). With 4 bases clipped from V and 10 bases from J, the junction kept 9 bases outside the gene matches. CDR3 region: CASSSGQAVGAFF. The CDR3 nucleotides are TGTGCCAGCAGCTCAGGACAGGCGGTGGGAGCTTTCTTT.

On this clone itself: The junction departs from the called germline gene at one end, perhaps through a read error. The chain joins TRBV7-7 to TRBJ2-2; 7 bases are shared with TRBD1. Germline V lookup: CDR1 SSHAT, CDR2 FNYEAQ (reference sequence). This CDR3 is 15 amino acids long. Here the CDR3 reads CASSLGTDNTGELFF. CDR3 DNA: TGTGCTAGCAGCTTGGGGACAGATAACACCGGGGAGCTGTTTTTT. The full variable domain, completed using reference TRBV7-7 and TRBJ2-2, is GAGVSQSPRYKVTKRGQDVTLRCDPISSHATLYWYQQALGQGPEFLTYFNYEAQPDKSGLPSDRFSAERPEGSISTLTIQRTEQRDSAMYRCASSLGTDNTGELFFGEGSRLTVL.

This chain connects TRBV14 to TRBJ2-1, with 7 bases identical to TRBD1. Germline assignment: CDR1 SGHDN and CDR2 FVKESK. V was pared by 3 bases and J by 1 base, with 3 bases of the junction left unmatched. There are 15 residues in the CDR3. The CDR3 sequence is CASSQFRGSYNEQFF. The CDR3 bases are TGTGCCAGCAGCCAGTTCAGGGGGTCCTACAATGAGCAGTTCTTC.

This clone appeared a single time. V gene TRBV15 combines with J gene TRBJ2-5; a weak D match, TRBD2 (5 bases). CDR1 and CDR2 from the germline V gene are LNHNV and YYDKDF (reference sequence). Trimming cost V 6 bases and J 2 bases, with 25 bases left between them. This CDR3 spans 18 amino acids. The CDR3 DNA sequence: TGTGCCACCAGTGGGAGATCCTCTCCGGGGTTGGGGCAAGAGACCCAGTACTTC. This sequence encodes CATSGRSSPGLGQETQYF. Complete variable domain (other parts from reference TRBV15 and TRBJ2-5): DAMVIQNPRYQVTQFGKPVTLSCSQTLNHNVMYWYQQKSSQAPKLLFHYYDKDFNNEADTPDNFQSRRPNTSFCFLDIRSPGLGDTAMYLCATSGRSSPGLGQETQYFGPGTRLLVL.

The table lists this clone with a count of one. The chain recombines TRBV6-6 with TRBJ2-2; D ambiguous. The CDR3 is 13 residues long. V was trimmed by 6 bases and J by 2 bases, leaving 7 bases between them. Germline-derived CDR1 and CDR2 are MNHNY and SVGAGI (reference sequence). The CDR3 DNA is TGTGCCAGCAGGGGCAGTAACACCGGGGAGCTGTTTTTT. Translating gives CASRGSNTGELFF.

V gene TRBV27 combines with J gene TRBJ2-7; D assignment may be TRBD1 or TRBD2 (5 bases each). The V end lost 4 bases, the J end lost 4 bases, and 14 bases lay between the germline ends. The CDR3 contains 14 residues. Germline assignment: CDR1 MNHEY and CDR2 SMNVEV (reference sequence). CDR3 protein: CASSSRDGSYEQYF. The CDR3 DNA reads TGTGCCAGCAGTTCTCGGGACGGTTCTTACGAGCAGTACTTC.

The chain employs TRBV6-1 and TRBJ1-2; D is undetermined. The CDR3 has 12 amino acids. V was shortened by 6 bases and J by 0 bases, with 5 bases between the two germline ends. Germline values: CDR1 MNHNS, CDR2 SASEGT. The CDR3 region has the DNA TGTGCCAGCAGACAGTCTAACTATGGCTACACCTTC. As protein: CASRQSNYGYTF.

The J gene is TRBJ1-1, the V gene TRBV27; TRBD1 aligns across 7 bases. The CDR3 contains 13 residues. CDR1 is MNHEY and CDR2 is SMNVEV in the germline V gene (reference sequence). V trimming: 5 bases; J trimming: 4 bases; junction bases outside the gene matches: 4. CDR3 residues: CASSGAGGTEAFF. The CDR3 DNA is TGTGCCAGCAGTGGCGCAGGGGGCACTGAAGCTTTCTTT.

The V gene is TRBV7-8, the J gene TRBJ2-5; D unresolved. This CDR3 contains 12 residues. CDR1 is SGHVS and CDR2 is FQNEAQ in the germline V gene. V dropped 7 bases and J dropped 2 bases, with 8 bases sitting between them. Written as DNA, the CDR3 is TGTGCCAGCATTGGGTTACAAGAGACCCAGTACTTC. It codes for CASIGLQETQYF.

The chain's CDR3 is CAWSADSLNQPQHF. CDR3 DNA: TGTGCCTGGAGTGCTGACAGTCTCAATCAGCCCCAGCATTTT. The chain is built from TRBV30 and TRBJ1-5; weak D call: TRBD1 (5 bases). The CDR3 runs to 14 residues. Germline CDR1 GTSNPN, CDR2 SVGIG (reference sequence). The V end lost 1 base, the J end lost 3 bases, and 10 bases lay between the germline ends.